This TCR beta chain was sequenced in a study of blood T cell repertoires in COVID-19. The CDR3 is made up of 15 amino acids. Germline V gene lookup returns CDR1 SGHRS and CDR2 YFSETQ. V was pared by 1 base and J by 2 bases, with 9 bases between. The repertoire was sequenced with immunoSEQ multiplex PCR; TCRdb's copy has only in-frame clones and lacks some. The sample shows about 220,000 clones, roughly 84% of them seen only once. In the case of this clone: Other nucleotide sequences in the sample specify the same CDR3.

The TCR originated in a woman aged 55-69 years with acute or convalescent COVID-19. Sequenced: peripheral blood. The chain employs TRBV5-1 and TRBJ1-4, with a weak D call TRBD1 (6 bases). The CDR3 reads CASSLTGSTNEKLFF. The CDR3, as DNA: TGCGCCAGCAGCTTGACAGGGTCGACTAATGAAAAACTGTTTTTT. The full variable domain, with the rest looked up from reference TRBV5-1 and TRBJ1-4, is KAGVTQTPRYLIKTRGQQVTLSCSPISGHRSVSWYQQTPGQGLQFLFEYFSETQRNKGNFPGRFSGRQFSNSRSEMNVSTLELGDSALYLCASSLTGSTNEKLFFGSGTQLSVL.